Following are 8 T cell receptor beta chains from one sample sequenced in a study of T cell clonality in common variable immunodeficiency. Assay: immunoSEQ multiplex PCR; the TCRdb copy retains only in-frame clones and omits some. The specimen has approximately 45,000 clones, none found just once. The sample was peripheral blood mononuclear cells. Receptors were obtained from a person between 18 and 75 years old in good health.

At least ten counts were recorded for this clone. The read terminates 3 residues ahead of where the CDR3 ends, so the germline J gene completes it. The rearrangement links TRBV19 to TRBJ1-1; D ambiguous. Trimming shortened V by 2 bases and J by 3 bases, and 7 bases separated the two germline ends. CDR1 is LNHDA and CDR2 is SQIVND in the germline V gene (reference sequence). The CDR3 covers 13 residues. The CDR3 is CASSIMQDTEAFF. CDR3 DNA, as far as it was read: TGTGCCAGTAGTATAATGCAGGACACTGAA.

There are many counts of this clone. Read coverage stops 3 residues before the CDR3 terminus; the germline J gene supplies the remainder. The chain employs TRBV20-1 and TRBJ2-1; possibly TRBD2 for D (6 bases). The germline V gene encodes CDR1 DFQATT and CDR2 SNEGSKA (reference sequence). Trimming pared 1 base from V and 6 bases from J, leaving 10 bases between. This CDR3 region has 13 residues. CDR3 bases read: TGCAGTGCTAGAGGGGTAGCGGTCAATGAG. The encoded protein is CSARGVAVNE. The whole CDR3 sequence is CSARGVAVNEQFF.

This clone was seen at least ten times. The CDR3 end falls 3 residues outside the read, so it is completed with the germline J gene. The V and J genes are TRBV20-1 and TRBJ1-6; D gene unclear. The CDR3 sequence is 16 residues long. Germline CDR1 reads DFQATT; CDR2 reads SNEGSKA (reference sequence). V gave up 0 bases and J gave up 3 bases, with 12 bases separating them. CDR3 region: CSAREELVNYNSPLHF. CDR3 bases read: TGCAGTGCTAGAGAAGAACTGGTTAACTATAATTCACCC.

This clone was observed many times. An end of the junction differs from the germline gene, which may be a read error. The read ends 3 residues early relative to the CDR3; the germline J gene fills the gap. The rearrangement uses TRBV4-1 and TRBJ2-5; 9 nucleotides agree with TRBD2. This CDR3 is built from 14 residues. CDR1 and CDR2 from the germline V gene are MGHRA and YSYEKL. The sequenced CDR3 bases are TGCACCAGCAGCCAAGATAGCGGGAGAGAGACC. Amino acids: CTSSQDSGRET. The CDR3 reads in full as CTSSQDSGRETQYF.

This clone was counted at least ten times. The read comes to an end 3 residues before the CDR3 does, leaving the germline J gene to fill in the end. V and J are TRBV19 and TRBJ1-3, with D perhaps matching TRBD1 (6 bases). V was clipped by 8 bases and J by 0 bases, with 17 bases between them. CDR3 size: 16 residues. The germline gives CDR1 LNHDA, CDR2 SQIVND (reference sequence). CDR3 DNA, as far as it was read: TGTGCCAGTTGGGGACAAGGTGGGCTCTCTGGAAACACC. It translates to CASWGQGGLSGNT. The full CDR3 protein is CASWGQGGLSGNTIYF.

This clone was picked up a small number of times. CDR3 residues: CSARGGVRYEQYF. The CDR3 bases that were read are TGCAGTGCGCGGGGGGGGGTAAGATACGAG. J is TRBJ2-7 and V is TRBV20-1, with 9 bases aligning to TRBD2. With the read ending 3 residues before the CDR3 end, the germline J gene is used to fill in that end. V was clipped by 6 bases and J by 4 bases; unmatched bases: 7. Germline V lookup: CDR1 DFQATT, CDR2 SNEGSKA (reference sequence). This CDR3 comprises 13 residues.

The table lists this clone with many counts. The read terminates 3 residues before the CDR3 end, so the remaining end is supplied by the germline J gene. V and J are TRBV6-2 or TRBV6-3 and TRBJ2-7, with 9 bases lining up with TRBD1. This CDR3 has 14 amino acids. Trimming cost V 5 bases and J 6 bases; bases outside gene matches: 8. Germline V lookup: CDR1 MNHEY, CDR2 SVGEGT. The sequenced CDR3 bases are TGTGCCAGCAGTCATCTGGACAGGGGTGGCGAG. This sequence encodes CASSHLDRGGE. The full CDR3 protein reads CASSHLDRGGEQYF.

In this sample, this clone turned up many times. The read comes to an end 3 residues before the CDR3 does, leaving the germline J gene to fill in the end. The chain joins TRBV30 to TRBJ1-1; TRBD1 might be the D (5 bases). Germline V lookup: CDR1 GTSNPN, CDR2 SVGIG (reference sequence). The ends were cut back, 5 bases at V and 0 bases at J, with 10 bases in the middle. The CDR3 has 13 amino acids. This CDR3 reads CAWVRQLNTEAFF. The CDR3 DNA, read in part, is TGTGCCTGGGTCAGACAGCTGAACACTGAA.